The clone carrying this TCR beta chain was recorded at least ten times. Its antigen is currently unknown. V gave up 0 bases and J gave up 3 bases, with 12 bases separating them. The CDR3 extends over 16 amino acids. In germline, CDR1 is SGDLS, CDR2 YYNGEE. The data were taken from a study of breast tumors, draining lymph nodes, adjacent tissues. The study's findings and limits: Tumor repertoires ranked between lymph nodes and nontumor tissue in diversity, with V and J gene preferences. Data fit most tumor T cells coming from lymph node, expanding in tumor. Tumor T cell lymph node origin was a supported hypothesis, not proven.

Via MiXCR, TCRdb re-called the multiplex PCR reads, giving one row per CDR3 protein. The sample lists thousands of distinct CDR3 sequences; 40% to 50% were seen once. This clonotype originated in a female donor with breast cancer. Some clones in this sample may be carry-over from other donors' samples. Sequenced material: tumor-adjacent breast tissue. V and J are TRBV9 and TRBJ1-4, with D perhaps matching TRBD1 (5 bases). For the CDR3, the DNA is TGTGCCAGCAGCGTAGACGGGACTGCTGCTAATGAAAAACTGTTTTTT. This encodes CASSVDGTAANEKLFF.